This T cell receptor (beta chain) was captured by sequencing in a study of tumor-infiltrating lymphocytes in primary liver carcinoma (dated by TCRdb to 2016 to 2017). About the full investigation: Of the five patients, three men and two women aged 30 to 69 years, four had hepatocellular carcinoma and one had combined HCC and intrahepatic cholangiocarcinoma. A total of roughly 35 specimens from 5 patients went through TCRbeta repertoire sequencing, namely 25 tumor regions, 5 adjacent noncancerous liver tissues and 5 peripheral blood samples. Across five regions of each liver tumor, along with adjacent normal tissue and blood, the study brought together TCRbeta repertoire sequencing, expression microarrays and whole-exome sequencing. The five patients had tumors of stage T1-T3 N0M0, with maximum diameters ranging from roughly 4.2 to 10 cm. Each sample produced about 3.5 to 7.5 million productive TCRbeta reads, and read depth showed no significant difference between tissue types. High reproducibility was observed for the technical replicate repertoires, with mean shared-clone rates roughly 0.87 and correlation coefficients above 0.98. Study-wide conclusions, independent of this receptor: With just four to six patients in the study, the authors point out that the findings should be validated in a larger study. Only the TCR beta chain was sequenced, which likely underestimates true repertoire diversity because unpaired alpha chains were not captured. The top 250 clones made up a significantly larger repertoire fraction in tumors than in blood (p = 0.039). Because the samples were bulk and unsorted, CD4+ and CD8+ T cell repertoires could not be compared. Repertoire overlap was higher between tumor regions (mean around 35%) than tumor-adjacent (around 17%) or tumor-blood (roughly 14%) pairs, consistent with antigen-driven expansion.

A word on this clonotype: Its binding antigen is unknown. No base qualities exist here, and no much larger clone lies one base off it.

TCRbeta-specific cDNA was reverse-transcribed from about 0.45 ug total RNA using a constant-region primer and ProtoScript II reverse transcriptase. TCRbeta libraries were built with three nested multiplex PCR rounds, a slightly modified ARM-PCR procedure. The first two PCR rounds used multiplex TRBV1-TRBV30 forward primers with a Cbeta reverse primer, each for approximately 9 cycles. A final 25-cycle PCR with Deep VentR polymerase added sample barcodes and Illumina adapters. Before sequencing, amplicons of 200-500 bp were purified from gel using a QIAquick gel extraction kit. The TCRbeta amplicons were sequenced with 250-bp paired-end reads on an Illumina HiSeq 2500. From the authors' description of their analysis: Trimmomatic v0.33 was used to quality-trim the reads, and FLASH v1.2.11 was used to merge paired reads so that full CDR3 sequences could be recovered. V, D and J germline segments were assigned to the rearranged TCRbeta sequences using MiGEC v1.2.1b. Clonotype statistics and Shannon-Wiener diversity indices were computed with VDJtools v1.0.0. To reduce sampling bias, subsequent analyses other than the diversity analysis used only the 250 most abundant clonotypes in each sample. TCRdb handled the public reads itself, with Q25 trimming in fastp and clone calling in MiXCR, and kept productive beta chains. One record per CDR3 amino acid sequence lists the most common genes and DNA. What appears here as the V and J calls and clone size reflects TCRdb's work, not the paper's. Recorded for this sample are 75,000 to 80,000 distinct CDR3 sequences; under 75% of them occurred a single time. Approximately 27% of the sample is held by the ten biggest clonotypes.

Total RNA and DNA were co-extracted from around 18-30 mg of bulk tissue with the AllPrep DNA/RNA mini kit, without cell sorting. Surgical resection was performed in China between November 2015 and early 2016 on about 5 patients with histopathologically diagnosed primary liver carcinoma. Chronic HBV infection was present in the patients, and the patients were treatment-naive at sampling. Fresh tumor and adjacent tissue pieces were bisected, with one half stored in RNAlater at -80 degrees C and the other half sent for histology. CDR1 and CDR2 (MNHEY, SVGAGI) derive from the germline V gene. V was cut back by 3 bases and J by 4 bases, leaving a gap of 22 bases between them. The CDR3 measures 17 amino acids from cysteine to phenylalanine. Only the CDR3 DNA is retained, 51 bases long and in frame from the first base.

The V and J genes are TRBV6-5 and TRBJ2-7; the D call is possibly TRBD1 or TRBD2, each sharing 6 bases. Sequencing input: tumor-adjacent normal liver tissue. The receptor was isolated from a man aged 40-55 years with primary liver carcinoma and hepatitis B virus infection. Here the CDR3 is given as CASSYALSTRGTYEQYF. The DNA sequence reads TGTGCCAGCAGTTATGCACTCTCGACTAGGGGGACGTACGAGCAGTACTTC.